This T cell receptor (beta chain) is from a study of blood T cell repertoires in COVID-19 (dated by TCRdb to about 2020). Background for the entire study: Samples from collaborators originated in the United States, Italy and Spain and spanned both the acute and convalescent phases of COVID-19. The prospective study material was composed of cDNA or gDNA derived from T cells, B-cell-depleted T cells, or PBMCs. Subjects who had been exposed to COVID-19, were actively infected with it, or had recovered from it provided the deeply sampled blood TCRbeta repertoires that made up the dataset. A freely available public database, intended as a resource for researchers studying the immune response to SARS-CoV-2, is where the repertoires were released. The samples were drawn from two sources: the first 160 participants of the ongoing ImmuneRACE study, and 1,000 to 1,500 subjects contributed by 6 global collaborators. A de-identified subject ID, COVID-19 status, age in years and sex were almost always included in the sample metadata. Where available, HLA class I and class II types were obtained from metadata supplied by the sample provider rather than from assay-based typing. The research as a whole found: The amount of clinical and demographic metadata varied by source and participant and was provided uncurated.

Collaborating institutions collected whole blood in K2EDTA tubes following their own protocols. Collaborator samples were shipped for TCRbeta analysis as frozen whole blood, isolated PBMCs, or DNA extracted from either sample type. TCRbeta CDR3 regions were amplified from genomic DNA by means of the immunoSEQ Assay, a bias-controlled multiplex PCR. The authors' pipeline ran thus. The number of nucleated cells in each sample was estimated from the amplification of reference gene primers within the assay. Sequence reads were collapsed and filtered to measure the absolute abundance of every unique TCRbeta CDR3 rearrangement. For each sample, productive Simpson clonality was calculated as the square root of Simpson's diversity index across productive rearrangements. TCRdb took this table from immuneACCESS and kept in-frame rearrangements with V and J called. Such tables lack part of the clones; where checked against another copy, unresolved V genes explain under half of the gap, and the rest is unexplained. That table furnishes V, J and clone size, whereas the DNA furnished D and trimming. In this sample the table shows about 120,000 clones, roughly 80% of which occur a single time. 5% to 8% of the sample belongs to the ten largest clones.

The CDR3 spans 13 residues, from the cysteine through the phenylalanine. The entry retains the CDR3 DNA only, 39 bases that are in frame from base 1. The V end gives up 4 bases and the J end 6 bases, leaving 6 bases in the junction not matched to a gene. The germline V gene sets CDR1 to SGHVS and CDR2 to FQNEAQ. Notes on this clone: The antigen it binds to is not known. Qualities for individual bases were not recorded, and no much larger clone is one base off.

The sequence was obtained from a man in his 70s with acute or convalescent COVID-19. What was sequenced was peripheral blood. In this chain, TRBV7-8 is recombined with TRBJ2-7; the junction holds 7 bases that match TRBD1. Here is the DNA: TGTGCCAGCAGCTCCCGGGACAGCGGCGAGCAGTACTTC. It specifies CASSSRDSGEQYF.